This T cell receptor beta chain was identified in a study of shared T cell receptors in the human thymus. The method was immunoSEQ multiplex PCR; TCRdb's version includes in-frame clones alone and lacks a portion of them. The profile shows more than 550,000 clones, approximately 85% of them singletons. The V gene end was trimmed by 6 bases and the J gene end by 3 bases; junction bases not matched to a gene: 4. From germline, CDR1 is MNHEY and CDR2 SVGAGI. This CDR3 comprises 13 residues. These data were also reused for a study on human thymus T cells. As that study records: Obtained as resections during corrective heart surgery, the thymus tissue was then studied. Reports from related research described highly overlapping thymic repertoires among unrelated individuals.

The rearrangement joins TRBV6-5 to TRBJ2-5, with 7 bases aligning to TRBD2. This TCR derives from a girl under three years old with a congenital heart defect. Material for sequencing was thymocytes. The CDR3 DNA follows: TGTGCCAGCAGCCCGGCGGGGGAAGAGACCCAGTACTTC. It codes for CASSPAGEETQYF.